This T cell receptor (beta chain) was identified during a study of cytomegalovirus exposure and HLA in healthy donors. Notes on the study in general: Earlier analysis found most TCR beta V segments productive about 87% or about 30% of the time. The authors later found most CMV-associated TCR beta chains appeared HLA-restricted.

PCR was performed using 60 Vbeta and 13 Jbeta primers. Using immunoSEQ multiplex PCR, the repertoire was profiled, and TCRdb retains in-frame clones only, with some absent. The profile shows around 70,000 clones, 74% of them singletons. Concerning this clone: Its antigen is undetermined. Other DNA sequences in the sample encode the same CDR3.

From germline, CDR1 is SGHRS and CDR2 YFSETQ. Trimming removed 0 bases from V and 3 bases from J; junction bases left unmatched: 2. The CDR3 consists of 15 residues. The V call is TRBV5-1, the J call TRBJ2-5, with 10 positions matching TRBD1. Sequencing used PBMCs. This sequence was found in a human donor in good health. Written as DNA, the CDR3 is TGCGCCAGCAGCTTGGCAGGGACAGGGGAAGAGACCCAGTACTTC. Protein sequence: CASSLAGTGEETQYF. The full variable domain, with the rest looked up from reference TRBV5-1 and TRBJ2-5, is KAGVTQTPRYLIKTRGQQVTLSCSPISGHRSVSWYQQTPGQGLQFLFEYFSETQRNKGNFPGRFSGRQFSNSRSEMNVSTLELGDSALYLCASSLAGTGEETQYFGPGTRLLVL.